The 8 T cell receptor beta chains below come from one sample, sequenced in a study of T cells in Graves' hyperthyroidism and ophthalmopathy (dated by TCRdb to about 2019). Library preparation employed multiplex PCR. Sequencing instrument: Illumina HiSeq 2000. The TCR beta CDR3 regions were amplified from RNA transcripts. The first round of RT-PCR for the TCR CDR3 was performed with the HTBI primer set and the Qiagen OneStep RT-PCR kit. TCRdb reprocessing: public reads trimmed at Q25 with fastp, clones called with MiXCR, in-frame beta chains kept. Every distinct CDR3 protein forms one entry, paired with its most common genes and DNA. This sample lists about 96,000 distinct CDR3 sequences; just over 50% were detected once. The ten largest account for 27% of the sample. The sample comprised blood. The receptors stem from a woman aged 40 to 50 with Graves' hyperthyroidism.

V is TRBV6-2 or TRBV6-3 and J is TRBJ1-2; 7 bases are a match to TRBD1. There are 16 residues in the CDR3. Germline CDR1 reads MNHEY; CDR2 reads SVGEGT. The V segment lost 0 bases and the J segment 6 bases; nucleotides outside the gene matches: 10. CDR3 in DNA: TGTGCCAGCAGTTACTCGAGAGCTAGCGGGACAGATGGCTACACCTTC. It encodes CASSYSRASGTDGYTF.

In its sample, this clonotype was seen many times. This rearrangement joins TRBV18 to TRBJ1-1; D remains ambiguous. The CDR3 has 12 residues. Trimming took off 6 bases at V and 4 bases at J, with 9 bases between the two ends. CDR1 KGHSH and CDR2 LQKENI come from the germline V gene. DNA of the CDR3: TGTGCCAGCTCCCGAGTGGGCACTGAAGCTTTCTTT. This encodes CASSRVGTEAFF.

The chain couples TRBV29-1 to TRBJ1-3; D gene ambiguous. V was clipped by 4 bases and J by 3 bases, with 4 bases between them. Germline CDR1 reads SQVTM; CDR2 reads ANQGSEA. CDR3 length: 11 residues. Here the CDR3 DNA reads TGCAGCGTTGGGGGTGGAAACACCATATATTTT. Translation: CSVGGGNTIYF.

This clonotype was seen ten or more times. The chain recombines TRBV5-6 with TRBJ1-3; 7 nucleotides agree with TRBD1. The CDR3 extends over 13 amino acids. V dropped 4 bases and J dropped 8; count of bases not matched to a gene: 6. Germline assignment: CDR1 SGHDT and CDR2 YYEEEE. The CDR3 sequence: CASSGRTGYTIYF. The CDR3 DNA follows: TGTGCCAGCAGCGGACGGACAGGTTACACCATATATTTT.

To note about this clonotype: A junction end diverges from the germline sequence, so it may reflect a read error. The rearrangement uses TRBV20-1 and TRBJ2-7; 9 nucleotides align to TRBD2. This CDR3 region has 14 residues. Germline V gives CDR1 DFQATT, CDR2 SNEGSKA (reference sequence). The CDR3 DNA is TGCAGTGCAACAGGATCTAGCGGGACCTACGGGCAGTACTTC. Translating gives CSATGSSGTYGQYF.

Many counts were recorded for this clonotype. The V call is TRBV20-1, the J call TRBJ1-1; D remains ambiguous. V lost 3 bases to trimming and J lost 6 bases, with 14 bases between them. Germline CDR1 is DFQATT and CDR2 is SNEGSKA (reference sequence). The CDR3 has 13 amino acids. The CDR3 here is CSASLPGEPEAFF. The DNA for the CDR3 is TGCAGTGCTAGCCTACCCGGAGAACCTGAAGCTTTCTTT.

With regard to this clonotype: The conserved phenylalanine or tryptophan is not found at the CDR3 terminus, so this likely reflects a read error. The DNA is omitted, as the CDR3 cannot be located on it reliably, and the CDR3 follows TCRdb's listing. The rearrangement links TRBV12-3 or TRBV12-4 to TRBJ1-4; the table assigns TRBD1, which was not confirmed against the DNA. The CDR3 spans 9 amino acids, including both terminal residues. CDR3 sequence: CASSPYGAP.

Many counts were recorded for this clonotype. The rearrangement uses TRBV6-6 and TRBJ1-1; D gene ambiguous. Per the germline V gene, CDR1 is MNHNY and CDR2 is SVGAGI (reference sequence). This CDR3 has 11 residues. The V and J ends lost 7 bases and 8 bases respectively, with 11 bases between them. The CDR3 sequence is CASTKGPEAFF. The CDR3, as DNA: TGTGCCAGCACCAAGGGCCCAGAAGCTTTCTTT.